Listed here is a single T cell receptor (beta chain). The data originate from a study of blood T cell repertoires in COVID-19. The method was immunoSEQ multiplex PCR; TCRdb's version includes in-frame clones alone and lacks a portion of them. Of over 90,000 clones listed, around 86% are singletons. V dropped 1 base and J dropped 6; count of bases not matched to a gene: 6. The germline V gene encodes CDR1 KGHDR and CDR2 SFDVKD. The CDR3 sequence is 16 residues long. The sequenced sample consisted of peripheral blood. The source is a middle-aged man with active or convalescent COVID-19. V and J are TRBV24-1 and TRBJ2-1; 9 bases are a match to TRBD2. Written as DNA, the CDR3 is TGTGCCACCAGTGATTTCAAGCGGGGGGTTGGCAATGAGCAGTTCTTC. Translating it yields CATSDFKRGVGNEQFF.